This T cell receptor beta chain was identified in a study of T cell responses to AZD1222 COVID-19 vaccine. As for this clone: Its antigen is unidentified.

Profiled with immunoSEQ multiplex PCR; TCRdb holds only in-frame clones, not every one. The sample carries 75,000 to 85,000 clones, roughly 90% recorded once. The CDR3 contains 14 residues. V was cut by 7 bases and J by 3 bases, with 16 bases left in between. Germline V CDR1 and CDR2: SNHLY, FYNNEI. The study's findings and limits: When two AZD1222 doses had been given, Spike-specific TCR breadth and depth rose. Only a handful of AZD1222 recipients tested seropositive at baseline.

V is TRBV2 and J is TRBJ2-7; TRBD2 is a possible D gene (5 bases). The receptor was derived from an adult in good health. The material was peripheral blood, obtained on day 0 of AZD1222 vaccination. CDR3 in amino acids: CASIPTAEGYEQYF. CDR3 bases: TGTGCCAGCATTCCCACCGCAGAGGGCTACGAGCAGTACTTC. Based on the CDR3 plus reference TRBV2 and TRBJ2-7, the full variable domain is EPEVTQTPSHQVTQMGQEVILRCVPISNHLYFYWYRQILGQKVEFLVSFYNNEISEKSEIFDDQFSVERPDGSNFTLKIRSTKLEDSAMYFCASIPTAEGYEQYFGPGTRLTVT.